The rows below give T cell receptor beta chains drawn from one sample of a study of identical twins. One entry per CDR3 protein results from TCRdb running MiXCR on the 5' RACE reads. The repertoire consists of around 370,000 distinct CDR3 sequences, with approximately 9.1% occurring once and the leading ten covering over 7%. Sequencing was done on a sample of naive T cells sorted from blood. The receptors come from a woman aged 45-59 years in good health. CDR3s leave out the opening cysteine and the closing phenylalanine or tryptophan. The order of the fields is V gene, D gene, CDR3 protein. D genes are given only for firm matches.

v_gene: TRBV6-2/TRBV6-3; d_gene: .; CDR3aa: ASSYSRGWGNTEAF
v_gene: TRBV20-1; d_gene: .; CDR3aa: SASFLNTEAF
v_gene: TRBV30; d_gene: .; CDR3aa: AWSVVDAYEQY
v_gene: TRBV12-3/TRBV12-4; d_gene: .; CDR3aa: ASSFGGTNTGELF
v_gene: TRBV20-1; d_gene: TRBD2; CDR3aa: SVPGLGVEQF
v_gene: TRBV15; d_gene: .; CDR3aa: ATSRSPSTEAF
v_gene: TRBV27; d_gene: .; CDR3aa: ASRVGVGKSEQF
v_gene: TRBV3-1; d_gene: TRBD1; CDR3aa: ASAQGQGIGTQY
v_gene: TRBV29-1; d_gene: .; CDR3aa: SVEETRRGNTGELF
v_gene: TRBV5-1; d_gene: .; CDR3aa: ASSSRTADYGYT
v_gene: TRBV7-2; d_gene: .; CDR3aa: ASSLDGSFTDTQY
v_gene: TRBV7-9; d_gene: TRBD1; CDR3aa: ASSSPEGQGSYNEQF